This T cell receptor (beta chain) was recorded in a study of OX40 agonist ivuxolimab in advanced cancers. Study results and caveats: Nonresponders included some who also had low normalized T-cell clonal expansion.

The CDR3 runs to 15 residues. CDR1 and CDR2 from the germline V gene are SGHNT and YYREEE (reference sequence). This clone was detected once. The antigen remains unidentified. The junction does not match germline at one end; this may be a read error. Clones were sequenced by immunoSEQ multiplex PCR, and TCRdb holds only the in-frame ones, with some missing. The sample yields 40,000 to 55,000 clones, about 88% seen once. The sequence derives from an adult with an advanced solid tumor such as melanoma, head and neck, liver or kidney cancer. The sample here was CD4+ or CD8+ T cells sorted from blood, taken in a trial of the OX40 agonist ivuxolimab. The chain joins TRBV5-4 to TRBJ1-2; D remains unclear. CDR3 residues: CASSQNTATREGYTF. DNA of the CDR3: TGCGCCAGCAGCCAAAACACAGCCACCCGGGAGGGCTACACCTTC.